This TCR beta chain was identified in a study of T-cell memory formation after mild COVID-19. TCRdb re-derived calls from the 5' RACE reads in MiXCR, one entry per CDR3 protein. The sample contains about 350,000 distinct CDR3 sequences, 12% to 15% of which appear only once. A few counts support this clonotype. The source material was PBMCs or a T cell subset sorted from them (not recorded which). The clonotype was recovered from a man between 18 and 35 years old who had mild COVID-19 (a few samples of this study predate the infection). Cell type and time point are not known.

The CDR3 region is CASRGQGPAGELFF. CDR3 bases: TGTGCCAGCAGGGGACAGGGACCGGCCGGGGAGCTGTTTTTT. The chain has TRBV7-9 and TRBJ2-2; 9 bases fit TRBD1. The CDR3 runs 14 residues. Unmatched junction bases numbered 5, after V lost 6 bases and J lost 6 bases. CDR1 and CDR2 from the germline V gene are SEHNR and FQNEAQ (reference sequence).